This T cell receptor (beta chain) was obtained from a study of CD8 T cells in Susac syndrome. The CDR3 consists of 15 residues. Germline loops: CDR1 SGHRS, CDR2 YFSETQ. V shed 3 bases and J shed 3 bases, with 15 bases lying between them. As to this clonotype: Its antigen is not known.

A quantity of about 0.5 to 1 ug RNA underwent reverse transcription using random hexamers. TCRdb recomputed calls from the immunoSEQ multiplex PCR reads with MiXCR, one row per CDR3 protein. This table has about 120,000 distinct CDR3 sequences, roughly 95% appearing once. Study-wide findings and caveats: Clonal expansion did not appear in Susac syndrome CD4+ T cell repertoires.

Sequencing of TCR beta was undertaken in CD8+ and CD4+ T cells derived from blood. Through negative isolation, CD4+ and CD8+ T cells were obtained, while TEMRA cells were enriched using FACS. Sequences were obtained from CD4+ T cells from PBMCs. This receptor was obtained from a human donor with Susac syndrome. V usage is TRBV5-1 and J usage is TRBJ2-5; D is tentatively TRBD1 or TRBD2 (5 bases each). This CDR3 reads CASSSSGTKKETQYF. In DNA, the CDR3 is TGCGCCAGCAGCTCCTCCGGGACCAAAAAAGAGACCCAGTACTTC.